Listed here are 29 T cell receptor beta chains from one sample, sequenced in a study of T-cell reconstitution after alpha-beta-depleted transplantation in children. As it was prepared, the TCRbeta library received unique molecular identifiers. TCRdb reprocessed the PCR reads via MiXCR and lists one record per CDR3 protein. The sample holds nearly 350,000 distinct CDR3 sequences, around 15% seen once. The sample here was PBMCs, mostly from graft donor cells, taken 360 days after TCRalphabeta/CD19-depleted stem cell transplant. The receptors originated from a male patient aged 2 to 9 who had a stem cell transplant for acute lymphoblastic leukemia, so the T cells may come from the graft donor.

The table lists this clonotype with many counts. As DNA, the CDR3 is TGTGCCAGCAGTTTCTCGAGGGACACCGGGGAGCTGTTTTTT. This codes for CASSFSRDTGELFF. The V gene is TRBV28, the J gene TRBJ2-2; a weak D match, TRBD2 (5 bases). Germline loops: CDR1 MDHEN, CDR2 SYDVKM. The CDR3 is 14 residues long. Between the trimmed V and J ends, which lost 3 bases and 3 bases, there was a span of 8 bases.

The chain couples TRBV7-6 to TRBJ1-4; D is perhaps TRBD1 (6 bases). The CDR3 is made up of 15 amino acids. V lost 5 bases and J lost 8, with 18 bases in between. Germline V gene lookup returns CDR1 SGHVS and CDR2 FNYEAQ. DNA of the CDR3: TGTGCCAGCAGCCTATCTGACAGGTTGGACGAAAAACTGTTTTTT. Its translation: CASSLSDRLDEKLFF.

The chain links TRBV6-2 or TRBV6-3 to TRBJ2-7; 11 nucleotides match TRBD1. The germline V gene has CDR1 MNHEY and CDR2 SVGEGT. This CDR3 spans 15 amino acids. The trim removed 6 bases at V and 3 bases at J, leaving 7 bases unmatched. The CDR3 DNA is TGTGCCAGCAGCCGAGGACAGGGGGCCGGCTACGAGCAGTACTTC. This sequence encodes CASSRGQGAGYEQYF.

The chain recombines TRBV27 with TRBJ2-1, with TRBD2 matching 8 bases. The CDR3 contains 15 residues. V shed 8 bases, J shed 0 bases, and the junction held 6 bases outside the gene matches. Germline CDR1 is MNHEY and CDR2 is SMNVEV (reference sequence). The CDR3 loop reads CASGSGIISYNEQFF. DNA for the CDR3: TGTGCCAGCGGTAGCGGGATTATCTCCTACAATGAGCAGTTCTTC.

This clonotype appeared a few times. The V call is TRBV4-1, the J call TRBJ1-1, with no clear D. Deletions cut 4 bases from V and 6 bases from J, with 18 bases between. The germline V gene has CDR1 MGHRA and CDR2 YSYEKL. The CDR3 runs 15 residues. CDR3 sequence (DNA): TGCGCCAGCAGCCCGGGTCTGCGGGGAAGGCCTGAAGCTTTCTTT. Translating gives CASSPGLRGRPEAFF.

The chain uses TRBV5-1 and TRBJ2-7; 8 bases match TRBD2. The germline V gene has CDR1 SGHRS and CDR2 YFSETQ. Trimming at V came to 0 bases and at J to 4 bases, leaving 6 bases not matched to a gene. This CDR3 is 15 amino acids long. CDR3 DNA sequence: TGCGCCAGCAGCTTGGCTGCGGGAGGACCTTACGAGCAGTACTTC. The encoded protein is CASSLAAGGPYEQYF.

The chain combines TRBV11-2 with TRBJ2-3; perhaps TRBD1 as D (6 bases). Trimming removed 2 bases from V and 4 bases from J, with 13 bases in between. CDR3 length: 15 residues. The germline V gene has CDR1 SGHAT and CDR2 FQNNGV. In DNA form, the CDR3 reads TGTGCCAGCAGCTTAAGGGGGTGGAGTGCAGATACGCAGTATTTT. It encodes CASSLRGWSADTQYF.

The V gene is TRBV12-3 or TRBV12-4, the J gene TRBJ2-1; D gene uncertain. The V gene lost 2 bases and the J gene lost 6 bases, with 11 bases spanning the gap. The CDR3 is 14 amino acids. CDR3 in DNA: TGTGCCAGCAGTTTACTAGTTTCGCCCAATGAGCAGTTCTTC. Translated: CASSLLVSPNEQFF.

This clonotype has at least ten counts. The chain combines TRBV10-3 with TRBJ2-5, with 7 bases lining up with TRBD1. The germline V gene has CDR1 ENHRY and CDR2 SYGVKD. The length of the CDR3 is 15 residues. The V and J ends lost 4 bases and 4 bases, in that order; junction bases with no gene match: 9. The CDR3 DNA follows: TGTGCCATCAGTGCTGGACAGGCCCTTCGAGAGACCCAGTACTTC. Its translation is CAISAGQALRETQYF.

CDR3 protein: CASSHMRIGLDTQYF. Written as DNA, the CDR3 is TGTGCCAGCAGCCACATGCGCATAGGACTAGATACGCAGTATTTT. The rearrangement links TRBV2 to TRBJ2-3; maybe TRBD2 (5 bases). Germline CDR1 is SNHLY and CDR2 is FYNNEI. V was trimmed by 6 bases and J by 5 bases, leaving 18 bases between them. CDR3 length equals 15 residues.

The V gene is TRBV4-1, the J gene TRBJ2-3; TRBD1 agrees at 12 bases. CDR3 length equals 18 residues. Trimming at V came to 3 bases and at J to 2 bases, leaving 9 bases not matched to a gene. CDR1 and CDR2 from the germline V gene are MGHRA and YSYEKL. Written as DNA, the CDR3 is TGCGCCAGCAGCCACCTACCGGGACAGGGGGCCCCCACAGATACGCAGTATTTT. Translated, it gives CASSHLPGQGAPTDTQYF.

This clonotype turned up a few times. The chain recombines TRBV3-1 with TRBJ2-1, with a possible D match to TRBD2 (6 bases). Germline V gene lookup returns CDR1 LGHDT and CDR2 YNNKEL (reference sequence). The CDR3 contains 15 residues. Trimming left V 3 bases short and J 4 bases short, with 13 bases between. DNA of the CDR3: TGTGCCAGCAGCCACAATGTAGGAGGGTACAATGAGCAGTTCTTC. It yields the protein CASSHNVGGYNEQFF.

The sample holds a few counts of this clonotype. The chain links TRBV12-3 or TRBV12-4 to TRBJ2-2; D not resolved. CDR3 length: 13 amino acids. The V end lost 5 bases, the J end lost 4 bases, and 8 bases lay between the germline ends. The chain's CDR3 is CASSVLSTGELFF. CDR3 nucleotides: TGTGCCAGCAGTGTGCTAAGCACCGGGGAGCTGTTTTTT.

The chain's CDR3 is CASIGKGAWETQYF. The CDR3 region has the DNA TGTGCCAGCATCGGAAAGGGGGCTTGGGAGACCCAGTACTTC. The gene calls are TRBV28 and TRBJ2-5; 7 bases map to TRBD1. Germline V gene data show CDR1 as MDHEN and CDR2 as SYDVKM. The CDR3 is made up of 14 amino acids. V lost 7 bases, J lost 5 bases, and 10 bases stayed unmatched.

This sequence joins TRBV4-1 and TRBJ2-1; 9 bases agree with TRBD2. Germline trimming cut 4 bases from V and 4 bases from J; bases unmatched to any gene: 5. This CDR3 has 15 amino acids. Germline V gene sequence: CDR1 MGHRA, CDR2 YSYEKL. CDR3 residues: CASSPRLADYNEQFF. The CDR3 bases are TGCGCCAGCAGCCCCCGACTAGCGGATTACAATGAGCAGTTCTTC.

V is TRBV7-2 and J is TRBJ2-7; possibly TRBD1 for D (5 bases). Trimming took off 3 bases at V and 4 bases at J, with 13 bases between the two ends. The length of the CDR3 is 14 residues. In germline, CDR1 is SGHTA, CDR2 FQGNSA. CDR3 amino acids: CASSLLVGLYEQYF. The CDR3 DNA sequence: TGTGCCAGCAGCTTGTTGGTGGGGCTGTACGAGCAGTACTTC. Full variable domain (outside the CDR3, taken from reference TRBV7-2 and TRBJ2-7): GAGVSQSPSNKVTEKGKDVELRCDPISGHTALYWYRQSLGQGLEFLIYFQGNSAPDKSGLPSDRFSAERTGGSVSTLTIQRTQQEDSAVYLCASSLLVGLYEQYFGPGTRLTVT.

This clonotype was seen repeatedly, ten times or more. This chain uses TRBV7-9 with TRBJ2-7; either TRBD1 or TRBD2 may fit D (5 bases each). Germline values: CDR1 SEHNR, CDR2 FQNEAQ (reference sequence). CDR3 size: 14 residues. The germline V and J ends were trimmed by 2 bases and 1 base, with 9 bases remaining between them. The CDR3 is CASSLTRESYEQYF. DNA of the CDR3: TGTGCCAGCAGCTTAACCAGGGAGTCCTACGAGCAGTACTTC.

The chain couples TRBV29-1 to TRBJ2-5; 10 positions agree with TRBD2. The J segment lost 4 bases and the V segment lost 2 bases, leaving 4 bases of the junction unmatched. Per germline, CDR1 SQVTM and CDR2 ANQGSEA. This CDR3 is 14 amino acids long. CDR3 bases: TGCAGCGTTGAACAAGCGGGAGGGAGAGAGACCCAGTACTTC. Translated: CSVEQAGGRETQYF.

V and J are TRBV20-1 and TRBJ2-7; no definite D call. V lost 6 bases to trimming and J lost 0 bases, with 12 bases between them. CDR1 is DFQATT, CDR2 SNEGSKA, per germline (reference sequence). The CDR3 runs to 13 residues. The CDR3 loop reads CSAPTPSSYEQYF. The CDR3 DNA is TGCAGTGCCCCGACTCCCAGCTCCTACGAGCAGTACTTC.

This clonotype was recorded only once. V usage is TRBV7-6 and J usage is TRBJ2-5, with D perhaps TRBD2 (6 bases). Between the trimmed V and J ends, which lost 4 bases and 4 bases, there was a span of 16 bases. CDR1 is SGHVS, CDR2 FNYEAQ, per germline. This CDR3 is built from 15 residues. In DNA, the CDR3 is TGTGCCAGCAGCTCCGAAACGAGGGGAGGAGAGACCCAGTACTTC. Translating gives CASSSETRGGETQYF.

This clonotype has just a few counts. V and J are TRBV4-1 and TRBJ1-3; D is ambiguous. Per the germline V gene, CDR1 is MGHRA and CDR2 is YSYEKL. The V and J ends lost 5 bases and 0 bases respectively, with 17 bases between them. CDR3 length equals 17 residues. CDR3 nucleotide sequence: TGCGCCAGCAGCTTGCGGACCGCGGCATCCTCTGGAAACACCATATATTTT. Protein sequence: CASSLRTAASSGNTIYF.

This clonotype was detected a few times. The chain recombines TRBV20-1 with TRBJ2-2; tentatively, D is TRBD1 or TRBD2 (5 bases each). The germline V and J ends were trimmed by 3 bases and 1 base, with 12 bases remaining between them. There are 15 residues in the CDR3. CDR1 and CDR2 from the germline V gene are DFQATT and SNEGSKA (reference sequence). The CDR3 spells CSASRRAGNTGELFF. CDR3 nucleotide sequence: TGCAGTGCTAGCCGCAGGGCGGGGAACACCGGGGAGCTGTTTTTT.

A few counts support this clonotype. This sequence joins TRBV28 and TRBJ2-3; 8 positions agree with TRBD2. The J segment lost 3 bases and the V segment lost 6 bases, leaving 8 bases of the junction unmatched. CDR1 MDHEN and CDR2 SYDVKM come from the germline V gene. The CDR3 length is 15 residues. In nucleotides, the CDR3 is TGTGCCAGCAGACCCAGCGGGAGCGGGACAGATACGCAGTATTTT. This translates into CASRPSGSGTDTQYF. Drawing the rest from reference TRBV28 and TRBJ2-3, the complete variable domain is DVKVTQSSRYLVKRTGEKVFLECVQDMDHENMFWYRQDPGLGLRLIYFSYDVKMKEKGDIPEGYSVSREKKERFSLILESASTNQTSMYLCASRPSGSGTDTQYFGPGTRLTVL.

In this sample, this clonotype turned up a few times. The CDR3 nucleotides read TGTGCCAGCAGTTCCCCCTCCCTAGCGGTCCTCTCCTACGAGCAGTACTTC. Its protein product is CASSSPSLAVLSYEQYF. This chain joins TRBV28 and TRBJ2-7; TRBD2 aligns across 7 bases. The germline gives CDR1 MDHEN, CDR2 SYDVKM. This CDR3 has 17 residues. V shed 4 bases, J shed 0 bases, and the junction held 12 bases outside the gene matches.

As for this clonotype: The junction departs from the called germline gene at one end, perhaps through a read error. The V gene is TRBV11-1, the J gene TRBJ2-7; weak D call: TRBD1 (6 bases). Per germline, CDR1 SGHAT and CDR2 FQDESV (reference sequence). The CDR3 is 19 residues long. CDR3 protein: CASCFLTQVGQRKAYEQYF. Written as DNA, the CDR3 is TGTGCCAGCTGCTTCCTTACCCAAGTCGGACAGAGGAAAGCCTACGAGCAGTACTTC.

The genes are TRBV4-3 and TRBJ2-1, with TRBD1 as a possible D gene (6 bases). Trimming took off 3 bases at V and 9 bases at J, with 15 bases between the two ends. CDR1 and CDR2 from the germline V gene are LGHNA and YSLEER. The length of the CDR3 is 14 residues. This CDR3 is CASSQGAGDGEQFF. CDR3 sequence (DNA): TGCGCCAGCAGCCAGGGGGCAGGGGACGGTGAGCAGTTCTTC.

This clonotype was seen at least ten times. The J gene is TRBJ2-7, the V gene TRBV5-1; D gene uncertain. CDR3 length: 13 residues. Germline CDR1 is SGHRS and CDR2 is YFSETQ. The V end lost 0 bases, the J end lost 3 bases, and 7 bases lay between the germline ends. CDR3 protein: CASSLASVYEQYF. Here the CDR3 DNA reads TGCGCCAGCAGCTTGGCCTCTGTCTACGAGCAGTACTTC.

The chain carries TRBV2 and TRBJ1-6; D is perhaps TRBD1 (6 bases). Per the germline V gene, CDR1 is SNHLY and CDR2 is FYNNEI. This CDR3 comprises 12 residues. V was cut by 4 bases and J by 14 bases, with 12 bases left in between. CDR3 sequence (DNA): TGTGCCAGCAGTGGACAGGTTCCAGCCCTCCACTTT. It encodes CASSGQVPALHF.

V is TRBV20-1 and J is TRBJ2-1; D perhaps matches TRBD2 (6 bases). This CDR3 comprises 12 residues. Deletions cut 6 bases from V and 9 bases from J, with 15 bases between. From germline, CDR1 is DFQATT and CDR2 SNEGSKA (reference sequence). The CDR3 coding sequence is TGCAGTGCAGGGGAGGACGGTGTTGAGCAGTTCTTC. Protein: CSAGEDGVEQFF.